What follows are 30 T cell receptor beta chains derived from one specimen sequenced in a study of blood T cells in healthy people across ages. A second PCR of 7 to 11 cycles used a sample-barcoded 5' primer and a J-beta primer mix. TCRdb fed the 5' RACE reads into MiXCR, producing one record per CDR3 protein. This repertoire shows about 650,000 distinct CDR3 sequences, 52% found once; its top ten account for about 13%. Sequenced: blood. The source is an elderly woman in good health.

V is TRBV12-3 or TRBV12-4 and J is TRBJ2-4; 8 bases are shared with TRBD1. The J call may be faulty, since TRBJ2-7 better matches the DNA end. The CDR3 has 16 residues. This CDR3 reads CASSLDLGTGLYEQYF. The CDR3 nucleotides are TGTGCCAGCAGTTTAGATCTAGGGACAGGTCTCTACGAGCAGTACTTC.

V is TRBV27 and J is TRBJ2-1; D is uncertain. V lost 4 bases and J lost 0, with 10 bases in between. The CDR3 is 15 amino acids. Germline V gene data show CDR1 as MNHEY and CDR2 as SMNVEV (reference sequence). The CDR3 spells CASSCGGGSYNEQFF. The DNA of the CDR3 is TGTGCCAGCAGTTGCGGCGGTGGCTCCTACAATGAGCAGTTCTTC.

The chain uses TRBV3-1 and TRBJ2-3, with no clear D. Per the germline V gene, CDR1 is LGHDT and CDR2 is YNNKEL (reference sequence). This CDR3 has 14 residues. V was clipped by 3 bases and J by 4 bases, with 11 bases between them. The CDR3 region has the DNA TGTGCCAGCAGCCAGAGGCGGACCGCAGATACGCAGTATTTT. This translates into CASSQRRTADTQYF.

This clonotype was counted a few times. The chain carries TRBV3-1 and TRBJ2-5, with TRBD2 matching over 11 bases. The V segment lost 1 base and the J segment 1 base; nucleotides outside the gene matches: 2. From germline, CDR1 is LGHDT and CDR2 YNNKEL (reference sequence). This CDR3 region has 16 residues. CDR3 DNA: TGTGCCAGCAGCCAAGGACTAGCGGGATCCCAAGAGACCCAGTACTTC. It specifies CASSQGLAGSQETQYF.

The V gene is TRBV6-6, the J gene TRBJ1-2; 11 nucleotides line up with TRBD1. With V trimmed by 7 bases and J by 5 bases, 9 bases remained unmatched. CDR3 size: 15 residues. Germline-derived CDR1 and CDR2 are MNHNY and SVGAGI (reference sequence). The CDR3 reads CASKPPGQGDYGYTF. The CDR3 bases are TGTGCCAGCAAACCCCCGGGACAGGGGGATTATGGCTACACCTTC.

This clonotype has ten or more counts. The chain combines TRBV23-1 with TRBJ2-1; no reliable D call. TRBV23-1 is sorted into the ORF group, with uncertain function. V lost 1 base to trimming and J lost 7 bases, with 8 bases between them. The CDR3 is 13 amino acids. In DNA form, the CDR3 reads TGCGCCAGCAGTCAATTTGTACAGAATGAGCAGTTCTTC. The encoded protein is CASSQFVQNEQFF.

This clonotype was seen at least ten times. The rearrangement uses TRBV2 and TRBJ2-1; 10 nucleotides match TRBD2. The CDR3 is 19 residues long. Germline CDR1 is SNHLY and CDR2 is FYNNEI. Trimming at V came to 7 bases and at J to 0 bases, leaving 15 bases not matched to a gene. CDR3 bases: TGTGCCAGCAAGGGTCGACTAGCGGGCCCATCCAGCTCCTACAATGAGCAGTTCTTC. It codes for CASKGRLAGPSSSYNEQFF.

This sequence joins TRBV20-1 and TRBJ2-3; 11 nucleotides line up with TRBD2. The CDR3 extends over 15 amino acids. With 6 bases clipped from V and 5 bases from J, the junction kept 10 bases outside the gene matches. CDR1 and CDR2 (germline): DFQATT, SNEGSKA (reference sequence). As DNA, the CDR3 is TGCAGTGCCCAGGGACTAGCGGAGGCTATAGATACGCAGTATTTT. This gives the protein CSAQGLAEAIDTQYF.

A note on this clonotype: One base away lies a much larger clone, so this may be a sequencing read error. The rearrangement joins TRBV27 to TRBJ2-6, with unresolved D. Looked up from germline, CDR1 is MNHEY and CDR2 is SMNVEV (reference sequence). CDR3 length: 13 residues. CDR3 DNA sequence: TGTGCCAGCAGCCCGATAAGGGCCAACGTCCAGACTTTC. Protein sequence: CASSPIRANVQTF.

This chain uses TRBV3-1 with TRBJ1-6; D not certain. This CDR3 is 12 amino acids long. Trimming cost V 2 bases and J 11 bases, with 7 bases left between them. Germline V gives CDR1 LGHDT, CDR2 YNNKEL (reference sequence). The CDR3 here is CASSQKGTPLHF. CDR3 DNA sequence: TGTGCCAGCAGCCAAAAAGGAACACCCCTCCACTTT.

The chain combines TRBV19 with TRBJ1-2; possible D gene TRBD1, 5 bases. The V end was cut by 10 bases, the J end by 0 bases, with 18 bases between. This CDR3 is 15 amino acids long. Germline assignment: CDR1 LNHDA and CDR2 SQIVND (reference sequence). CDR3 loop: CATRQSTLSNYGYTF. CDR3 nucleotide sequence: TGTGCCACCAGACAGAGCACCCTCTCTAACTATGGCTACACCTTC.

The table lists this clonotype with a few counts. The chain has TRBV5-1 and TRBJ2-3; D remains ambiguous. The V end was cut by 0 bases, the J end by 2 bases, with 7 bases between. Germline assignment: CDR1 SGHRS and CDR2 YFSETQ. The CDR3 has 14 amino acids. The CDR3 sequence: CASSLEVITDTQYF. Here the CDR3 DNA reads TGCGCCAGCAGCTTGGAGGTGATCACAGATACGCAGTATTTT.

The V call is TRBV28, the J call TRBJ2-3; D is undetermined. The CDR3 totals 14 residues. The germline V gene has CDR1 MDHEN and CDR2 SYDVKM. Trimming cost V 2 bases and J 2 bases, with 8 bases left between them. For the CDR3, the DNA is TGTGCCAGCAGTTTACGGGCAGTCACAGATACGCAGTATTTT. It codes for CASSLRAVTDTQYF.

On this clonotype: Given a much more abundant clone one base away, this may be a read error. This chain links TRBV12-3 or TRBV12-4 with TRBJ2-1; TRBD1 or TRBD2 may be the D gene (5 bases each). This CDR3 spans 16 amino acids. The CDR3 nucleotides read TGTGCCGGCAGCTACACCGGGACCACGGCACACAATGAGCAGTTCTTC. This codes for CAGSYTGTTAHNEQFF.

The chain joins TRBV7-2 to TRBJ2-3; the D is unclear. V lost 2 bases, J lost 7 bases, and 7 bases lay in between. The CDR3 is made up of 12 amino acids. Per germline, CDR1 SGHTA and CDR2 FQGNSA. The CDR3 is CASSLYGNTQYF. The DNA of the CDR3 is TGTGCCAGCAGCTTATATGGAAATACGCAGTATTTT.

This clonotype occurred a few times. J is TRBJ1-2 and V is TRBV11-1, with 9 bases identical to TRBD1. The germline V gene has CDR1 SGHAT and CDR2 FQDESV (reference sequence). The CDR3 sequence is 15 residues long. The junction had 12 bases not matched to a gene; V was cut back by 5 bases and J by 8 bases. The CDR3 is CASSSPGTGREGYTF. The CDR3 nucleotides read TGTGCCAGCAGCAGTCCCGGGACAGGGAGAGAAGGCTACACCTTC.

This clonotype came up many times. The rearrangement joins TRBV7-8 to TRBJ2-3, with D possibly being TRBD1 (5 bases). The CDR3 is made up of 11 amino acids. Germline V lookup: CDR1 SGHVS, CDR2 FQNEAQ. V was clipped by 6 bases and J by 6 bases, with 7 bases between them. CDR3: CASRYRDTQYF. The CDR3 nucleotides read TGTGCCAGCAGGTACAGGGATACGCAGTATTTT.

This rearrangement joins TRBV7-9 to TRBJ1-5, with 7 bases fitting TRBD1. CDR1 and CDR2 (germline): SEHNR, FQNEAQ (reference sequence). V trimming: 4 bases; J trimming: 6 bases; junction bases outside the gene matches: 3. This CDR3 is 13 amino acids long. This CDR3 is CASSSQGFQPQHF. The CDR3 bases are TGTGCCAGCAGCTCACAGGGGTTTCAGCCCCAGCATTTT.

This clonotype was seen more than once but under ten times. The V gene is TRBV6-5, the J gene TRBJ1-1; no clear D gene. This CDR3 has 15 residues. The germline V gene encodes CDR1 MNHEY and CDR2 SVGAGI. V was cut by 1 base and J by 3 bases, with 12 bases left in between. CDR3 loop: CASSYYARSDTEAFF. CDR3 coding DNA: TGTGCCAGCAGTTACTATGCCAGGTCGGACACTGAAGCTTTCTTT.

In DNA, the CDR3 is TGTGCCAGCAGTTGGGGACAGCTGAGCACAGATACGCAGTATTTT. As protein: CASSWGQLSTDTQYF. V gene TRBV12-3 or TRBV12-4 combines with J gene TRBJ2-3; 7 bases are a match to TRBD1. V gave up 4 bases and J gave up 0 bases; unmatched junction bases: 4. The CDR3 runs to 15 residues.

This chain links TRBV11-2 with TRBJ2-1, with TRBD2 identical over 7 bases. CDR3 size: 17 residues. Germline assignment: CDR1 SGHAT and CDR2 FQNNGV. V lost 5 bases and J lost 6; bases outside the gene matches: 16. The CDR3 DNA sequence: TGTGCCAGCAGCCCACTCGAGCGGGGTCGTGGGGTCAATGAGCAGTTCTTC. Protein sequence: CASSPLERGRGVNEQFF.

The chain is built from TRBV12-3 or TRBV12-4 and TRBJ2-3; D not resolved. CDR3 length: 13 amino acids. Trimming stripped 6 bases from V and 2 bases from J, with 9 bases between. The CDR3 is CASSSHNTDTQYF. For the CDR3, the DNA is TGTGCCAGCAGCAGCCACAACACAGATACGCAGTATTTT.

The table lists this clonotype with many counts. The chain has TRBV5-1 and TRBJ2-7; a weak D match, TRBD1 (6 bases). V gave up 0 bases and J gave up 2 bases, with 9 bases separating them. CDR3 length equals 14 residues. Germline-derived CDR1 and CDR2 are SGHRS and YFSETQ. The CDR3 reads CASSLAGATYEQYF. In DNA form, the CDR3 reads TGCGCCAGCAGCTTGGCAGGGGCTACCTACGAGCAGTACTTC.

This clonotype was picked up many times. The chain couples TRBV4-2 to TRBJ2-1; 11 nucleotides line up with TRBD2. Germline V gene data show CDR1 as LGHNA and CDR2 as YNFKEQ. This CDR3 contains 17 residues. V was clipped by 2 bases and J by 7 bases; unmatched bases: 10. DNA for the CDR3: TGTGCCAGCAGCCAACTTTCGACTAGCGGGATTAGGAATGAGCAGTTCTTC. It translates to CASSQLSTSGIRNEQFF.

This chain connects TRBV7-9 to TRBJ2-5; possibly TRBD1 for D (5 bases). CDR1 and CDR2 from the germline V gene are SEHNR and FQNEAQ (reference sequence). The CDR3 consists of 14 residues. Trimming cost V 2 bases and J 4 bases, with 11 bases left between them. The CDR3 sequence is CASSLQRQRETQYF. The CDR3 DNA reads as TGTGCCAGCAGCTTACAGAGACAGAGAGAGACCCAGTACTTC.

A note on this clonotype: This may be a read error: a much more frequent sequence differs by one nucleotide. The chain employs TRBV5-4 and TRBJ2-3; 9 bases match TRBD2. The CDR3 loop spans 16 amino acids. Germline lookup yields CDR1 SGHNT and CDR2 YYREEE (reference sequence). The CDR3 is CTSSGGRERSTDTQYF. The CDR3 DNA follows: TGTACCAGCAGCGGGGGGCGGGAGCGGAGCACAGATACGCAGTATTTT.

This clonotype has a single count. A read error is possible here, since a much larger clone lies one base away. The chain couples TRBV5-1 to TRBJ2-5; no firm D call. Germline-derived CDR1 and CDR2 are SGHRS and YFSETQ. This CDR3 has 15 residues. The V and J ends lost 4 bases and 0 bases respectively, with 13 bases between them. Here the CDR3 DNA reads TGCGCCAGCAGCGCCGACAAAATATACCAAGAGACCCAGTACTTC. Residues: CASSADKIYQETQYF.

The chain employs TRBV6-4 and TRBJ2-3, with unresolved D. CDR1 MRHNA and CDR2 SNTAGT come from the germline V gene. This CDR3 region has 14 residues. V was clipped by 8 bases and J by 2 bases, with 14 bases between them. CDR3 bases: TGTGCCAGCGGGGAAGGACCGGACACAGATACGCAGTATTTT. It translates to CASGEGPDTDTQYF.

This clonotype was recorded many times. The genes are TRBV10-3 and TRBJ2-3; no definite D call. Germline-derived CDR1 and CDR2 are ENHRY and SYGVKD. V gave up 0 bases and J gave up 6 bases, with 10 bases separating them. The CDR3 runs to 14 residues. CDR3 amino acids: CAISESNEVDTQYF. CDR3 bases: TGTGCCATCAGTGAGTCGAATGAAGTGGATACGCAGTATTTT.

At least ten counts were recorded for this clonotype. The rearrangement joins TRBV6-5 to TRBJ2-1; no clear D. Trimming removed 6 bases from V and 5 bases from J, with 20 bases in between. Germline CDR1 reads MNHEY; CDR2 reads SVGAGI. The CDR3 has 16 residues. Here the CDR3 DNA reads TGTGCCAGCAGGCCCCTTACGGGCGGCGAACACAATGAGCAGTTCTTC. Translated: CASRPLTGGEHNEQFF.